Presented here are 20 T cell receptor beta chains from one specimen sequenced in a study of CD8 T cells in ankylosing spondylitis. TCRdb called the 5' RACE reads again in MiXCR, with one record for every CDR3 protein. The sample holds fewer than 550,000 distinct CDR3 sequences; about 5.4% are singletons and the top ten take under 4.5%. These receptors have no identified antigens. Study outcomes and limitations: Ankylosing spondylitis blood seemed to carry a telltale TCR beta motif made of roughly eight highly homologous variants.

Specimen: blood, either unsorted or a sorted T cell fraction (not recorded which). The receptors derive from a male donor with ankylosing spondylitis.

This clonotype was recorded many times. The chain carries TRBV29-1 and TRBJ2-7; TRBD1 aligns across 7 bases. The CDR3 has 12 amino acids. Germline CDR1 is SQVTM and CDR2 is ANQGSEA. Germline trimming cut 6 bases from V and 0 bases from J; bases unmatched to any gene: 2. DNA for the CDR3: TGCAGCGTCCGACAGGGCTCCTACGAGCAGTACTTC. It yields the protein CSVRQGSYEQYF.

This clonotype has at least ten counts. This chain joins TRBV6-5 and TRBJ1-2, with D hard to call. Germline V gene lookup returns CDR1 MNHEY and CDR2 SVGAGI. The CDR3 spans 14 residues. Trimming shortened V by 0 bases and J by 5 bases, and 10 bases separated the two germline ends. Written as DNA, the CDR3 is TGTGCCAGCAGTTACTCGGCTCAGTTTTATGGCTACACCTTC. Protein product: CASSYSAQFYGYTF.

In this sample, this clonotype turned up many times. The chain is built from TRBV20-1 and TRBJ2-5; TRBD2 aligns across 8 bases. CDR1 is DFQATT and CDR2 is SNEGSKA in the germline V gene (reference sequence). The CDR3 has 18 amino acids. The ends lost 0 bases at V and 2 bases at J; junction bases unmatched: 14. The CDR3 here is CSARDPGLKRGYQETQYF. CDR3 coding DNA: TGCAGTGCTAGAGACCCAGGGTTAAAGCGGGGGTATCAAGAGACCCAGTACTTC.

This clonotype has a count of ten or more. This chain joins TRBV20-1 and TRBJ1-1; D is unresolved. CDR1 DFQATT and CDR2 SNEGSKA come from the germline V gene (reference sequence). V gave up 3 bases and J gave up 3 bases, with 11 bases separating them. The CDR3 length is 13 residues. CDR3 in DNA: TGCAGTGCTAGTGGGTTCCTGGACACTGAAGCTTTCTTT. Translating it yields CSASGFLDTEAFF.

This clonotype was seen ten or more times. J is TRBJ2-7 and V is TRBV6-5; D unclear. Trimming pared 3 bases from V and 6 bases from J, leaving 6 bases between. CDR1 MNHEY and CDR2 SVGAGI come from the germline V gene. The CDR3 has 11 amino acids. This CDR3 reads CASSYTGEQYF. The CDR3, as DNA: TGTGCCAGCAGTTATACTGGCGAGCAGTACTTC.

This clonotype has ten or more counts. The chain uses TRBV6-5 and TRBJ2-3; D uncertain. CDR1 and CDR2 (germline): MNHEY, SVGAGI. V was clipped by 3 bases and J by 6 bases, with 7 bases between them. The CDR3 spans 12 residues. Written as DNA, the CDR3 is TGTGCCAGCAGTTATATAGGGGATACGCAGTATTTT. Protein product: CASSYIGDTQYF.

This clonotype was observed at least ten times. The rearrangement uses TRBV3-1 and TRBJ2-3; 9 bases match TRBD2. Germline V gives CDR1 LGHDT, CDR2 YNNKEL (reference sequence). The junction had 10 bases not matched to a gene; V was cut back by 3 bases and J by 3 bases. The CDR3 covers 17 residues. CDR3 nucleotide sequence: TGTGCCAGCAGCCACACCGGGACTAGCTTCATGACAGATACGCAGTATTTT. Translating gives CASSHTGTSFMTDTQYF.

CDR3 residues: CASTSSWDASYNEQFF. CDR3 DNA: TGTGCCAGCACCTCCTCGTGGGACGCCTCTTACAATGAGCAGTTCTTC. The V and J genes are TRBV7-3 and TRBJ2-1; D could derive from TRBD1 or TRBD2 (5 bases each). In germline, CDR1 is SGHTA, CDR2 FQGTGA. This CDR3 is built from 16 residues. Trimming removed 7 bases at V and 4 bases at J, with 20 bases between.

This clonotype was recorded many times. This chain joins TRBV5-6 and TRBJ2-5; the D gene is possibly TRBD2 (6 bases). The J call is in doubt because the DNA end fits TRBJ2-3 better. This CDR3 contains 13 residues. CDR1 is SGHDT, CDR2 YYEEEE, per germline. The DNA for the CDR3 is TGTGCCAGCAGCTTGAGCGGGCCCGAGACGCAGTATTTT. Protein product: CASSLSGPETQYF.

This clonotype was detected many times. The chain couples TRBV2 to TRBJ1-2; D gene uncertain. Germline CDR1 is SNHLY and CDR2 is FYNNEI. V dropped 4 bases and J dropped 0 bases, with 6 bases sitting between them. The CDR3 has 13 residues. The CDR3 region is CASSVRANYGYTF. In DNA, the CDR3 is TGTGCCAGCAGTGTTAGGGCTAACTATGGCTACACCTTC.

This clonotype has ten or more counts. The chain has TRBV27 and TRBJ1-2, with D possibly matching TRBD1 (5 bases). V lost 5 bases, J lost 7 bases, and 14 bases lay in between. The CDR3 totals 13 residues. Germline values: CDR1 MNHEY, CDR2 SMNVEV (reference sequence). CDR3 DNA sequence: TGTGCCAGCAGTGAGCCCGGGGGTTCTGGCTACACCTTC. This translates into CASSEPGGSGYTF.

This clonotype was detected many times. The CDR3 reads CSARVYSGTYSPLHF. As DNA, the CDR3 is TGCAGTGCTAGAGTTTACTCTGGGACCTATTCACCCCTCCACTTT. The chain combines TRBV20-1 with TRBJ1-6; perhaps TRBD1 as D (5 bases). Germline V gene sequence: CDR1 DFQATT, CDR2 SNEGSKA (reference sequence). Trimming pared 1 base from V and 8 bases from J, leaving 15 bases between. The CDR3 length is 15 residues.

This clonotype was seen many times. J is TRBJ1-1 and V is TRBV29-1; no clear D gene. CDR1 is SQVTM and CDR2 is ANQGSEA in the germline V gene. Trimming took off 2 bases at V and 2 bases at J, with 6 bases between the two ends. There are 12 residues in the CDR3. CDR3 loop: CSVESGNTEAFF. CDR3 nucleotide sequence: TGCAGCGTTGAATCTGGAAACACTGAAGCTTTCTTT.

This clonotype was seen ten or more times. The CDR3 coding sequence is TGTGCCAGCAGCAACTCGGGACGGGCGAACACTGAAGCTTTCTTT. Its translation: CASSNSGRANTEAFF. The V and J genes are TRBV6-2 or TRBV6-3 and TRBJ1-1, with D tentatively TRBD1 (5 bases). CDR1 MNHEY and CDR2 SVGEGT come from the germline V gene. Trimming cost V 6 bases and J 1 base, with 15 bases left between them. The CDR3 consists of 15 residues.

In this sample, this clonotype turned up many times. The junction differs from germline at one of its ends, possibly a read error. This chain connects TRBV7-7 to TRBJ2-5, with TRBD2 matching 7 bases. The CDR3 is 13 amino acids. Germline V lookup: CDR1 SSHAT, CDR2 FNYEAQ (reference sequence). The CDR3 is CASSSQRGETQYF. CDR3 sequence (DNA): TGTGCTAGCAGCTCCCAGCGGGGAGAGACCCAGTACTTC.

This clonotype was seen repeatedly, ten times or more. CDR3 sequence reads: CASRTGQGLEGYTF. For the CDR3, the DNA is TGTGCCAGCAGAACCGGACAGGGGTTAGAAGGCTACACCTTC. The chain couples TRBV27 to TRBJ1-2; the match to TRBD1 covers 9 bases. J was trimmed by 8 bases and V by 6 bases; bases with no gene match: 10. The CDR3 has 14 residues. The germline V gene has CDR1 MNHEY and CDR2 SMNVEV (reference sequence).

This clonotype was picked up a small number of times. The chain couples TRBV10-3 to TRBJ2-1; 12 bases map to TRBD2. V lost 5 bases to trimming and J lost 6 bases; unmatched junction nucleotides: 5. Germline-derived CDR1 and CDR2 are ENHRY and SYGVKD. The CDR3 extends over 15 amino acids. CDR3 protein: CAISKGLAGFNEQFF. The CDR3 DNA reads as TGTGCCATCAGTAAAGGACTAGCGGGATTCAATGAGCAGTTCTTC.

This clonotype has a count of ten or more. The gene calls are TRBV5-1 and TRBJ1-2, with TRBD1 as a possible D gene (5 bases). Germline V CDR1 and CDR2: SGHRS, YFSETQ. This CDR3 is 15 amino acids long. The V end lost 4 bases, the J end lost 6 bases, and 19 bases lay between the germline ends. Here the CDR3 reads CASSEPEGRADGYTF. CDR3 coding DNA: TGCGCCAGCAGCGAACCGGAGGGGAGGGCTGATGGCTACACCTTC.

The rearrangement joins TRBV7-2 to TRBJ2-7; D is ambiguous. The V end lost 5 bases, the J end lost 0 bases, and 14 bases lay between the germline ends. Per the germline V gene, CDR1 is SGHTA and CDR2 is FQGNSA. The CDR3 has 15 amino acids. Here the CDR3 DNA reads TGTGCCAGCAGCCCCTCACCCCAATACTCCTACGAGCAGTACTTC. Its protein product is CASSPSPQYSYEQYF.

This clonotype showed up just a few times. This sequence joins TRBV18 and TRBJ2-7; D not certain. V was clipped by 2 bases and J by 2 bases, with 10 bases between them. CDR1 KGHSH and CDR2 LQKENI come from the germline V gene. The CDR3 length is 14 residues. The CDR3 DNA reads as TGTGCCAGCTCACCAAGCTGGAACCCCTACGAGCAGTACTTC. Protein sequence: CASSPSWNPYEQYF.